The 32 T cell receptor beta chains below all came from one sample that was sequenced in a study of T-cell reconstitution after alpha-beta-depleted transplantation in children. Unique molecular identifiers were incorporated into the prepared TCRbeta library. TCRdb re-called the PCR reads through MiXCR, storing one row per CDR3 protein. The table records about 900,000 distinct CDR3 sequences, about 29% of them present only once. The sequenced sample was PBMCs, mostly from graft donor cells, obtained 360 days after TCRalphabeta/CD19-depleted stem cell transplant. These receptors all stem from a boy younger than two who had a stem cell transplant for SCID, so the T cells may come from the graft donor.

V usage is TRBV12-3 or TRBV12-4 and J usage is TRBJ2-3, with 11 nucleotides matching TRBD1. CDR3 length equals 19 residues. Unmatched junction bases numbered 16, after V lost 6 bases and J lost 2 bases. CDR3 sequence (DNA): TGTGCCAGCAGCTCCCTGGACAGGGGGCGAAATCAGCCCACAGATACGCAGTATTTT. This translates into CASSSLDRGRNQPTDTQYF.

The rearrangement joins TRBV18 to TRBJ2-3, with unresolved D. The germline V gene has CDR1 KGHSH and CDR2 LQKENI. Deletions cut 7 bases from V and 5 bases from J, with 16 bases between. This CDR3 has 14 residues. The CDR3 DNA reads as TGTGCCAGCTTGAGGCTACTCTCCAGAGATACGCAGTATTTT. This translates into CASLRLLSRDTQYF.

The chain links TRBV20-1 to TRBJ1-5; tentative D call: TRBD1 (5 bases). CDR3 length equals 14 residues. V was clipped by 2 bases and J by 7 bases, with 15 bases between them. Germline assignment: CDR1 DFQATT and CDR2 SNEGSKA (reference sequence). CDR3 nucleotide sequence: TGCAGTGCTAGACTAGACCTTGGGACCCAGCCCCAGCATTTT. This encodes CSARLDLGTQPQHF.

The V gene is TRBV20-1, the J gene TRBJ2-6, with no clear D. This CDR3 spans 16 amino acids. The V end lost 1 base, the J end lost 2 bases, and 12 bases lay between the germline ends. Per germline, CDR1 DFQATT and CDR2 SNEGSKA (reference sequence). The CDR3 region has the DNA TGCAGTGCTAGAGGGGTAGTAGTTCCTGGGGCCAACGTCCTGACTTTC. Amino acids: CSARGVVVPGANVLTF.

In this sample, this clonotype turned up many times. The CDR3 coding sequence is TGCGCCAGCAGCTCTCAAATCATGGACAGGGGCGTCTCGGGTGAAGCTTTCTTT. It specifies CASSSQIMDRGVSGEAFF. This sequence joins TRBV4-1 and TRBJ1-1; 9 bases map to TRBD1. With V trimmed by 5 bases and J by 7 bases, 20 bases remained unmatched. Germline lookup yields CDR1 MGHRA and CDR2 YSYEKL. The CDR3 length is 18 residues.

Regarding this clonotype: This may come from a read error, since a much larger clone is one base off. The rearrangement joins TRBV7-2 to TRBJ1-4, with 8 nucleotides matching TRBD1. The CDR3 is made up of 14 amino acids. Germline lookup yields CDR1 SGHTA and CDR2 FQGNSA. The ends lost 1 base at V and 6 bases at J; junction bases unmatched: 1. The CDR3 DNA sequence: TGTGCCAGCAGCTTAGGGACAGGGTATGAAAAACTGTTTTTT. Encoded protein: CASSLGTGYEKLFF.

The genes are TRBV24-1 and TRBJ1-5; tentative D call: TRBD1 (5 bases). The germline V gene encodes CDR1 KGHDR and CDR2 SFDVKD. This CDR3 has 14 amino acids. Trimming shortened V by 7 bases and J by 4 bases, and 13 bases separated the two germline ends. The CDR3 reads CATRGGRENQPQHF. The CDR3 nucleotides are TGTGCCACCAGGGGCGGCAGGGAGAATCAGCCCCAGCATTTT.

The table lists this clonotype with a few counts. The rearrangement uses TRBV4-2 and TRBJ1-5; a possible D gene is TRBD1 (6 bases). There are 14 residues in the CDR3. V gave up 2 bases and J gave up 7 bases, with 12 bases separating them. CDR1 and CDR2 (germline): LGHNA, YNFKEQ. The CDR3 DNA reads TGTGCCAGCAGCCAATTGGAGGGGGACCAGCCCCAGCATTTT. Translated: CASSQLEGDQPQHF.

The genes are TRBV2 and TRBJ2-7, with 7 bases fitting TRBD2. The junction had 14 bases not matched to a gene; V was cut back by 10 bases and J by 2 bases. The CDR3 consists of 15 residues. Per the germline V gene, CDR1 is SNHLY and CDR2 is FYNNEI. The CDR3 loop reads CATRQQRGLAYEQYF. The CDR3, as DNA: TGTGCCACCAGGCAACAGCGGGGATTGGCCTACGAGCAGTACTTC.

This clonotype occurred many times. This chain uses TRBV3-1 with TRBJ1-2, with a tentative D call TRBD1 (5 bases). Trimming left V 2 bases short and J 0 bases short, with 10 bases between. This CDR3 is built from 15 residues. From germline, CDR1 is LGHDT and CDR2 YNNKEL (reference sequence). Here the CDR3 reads CASSQWTYSNYGYTF. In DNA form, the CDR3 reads TGTGCCAGCAGCCAATGGACATACTCTAACTATGGCTACACCTTC.

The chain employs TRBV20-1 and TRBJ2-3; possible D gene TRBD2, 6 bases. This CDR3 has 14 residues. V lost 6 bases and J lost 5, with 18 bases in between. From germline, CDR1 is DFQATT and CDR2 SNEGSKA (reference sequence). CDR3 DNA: TGCAGTGCCCAGGTTCGGAGGGCTGGAGATACGCAGTATTTT. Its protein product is CSAQVRRAGDTQYF.

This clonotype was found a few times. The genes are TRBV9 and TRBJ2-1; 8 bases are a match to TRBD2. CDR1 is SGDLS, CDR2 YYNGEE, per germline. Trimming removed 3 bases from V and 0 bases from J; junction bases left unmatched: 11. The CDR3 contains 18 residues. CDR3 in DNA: TGTGCCAGCAGCGGTAGGCGGGGGGCCTTGAGCTCCTACAATGAGCAGTTCTTC. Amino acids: CASSGRRGALSSYNEQFF.

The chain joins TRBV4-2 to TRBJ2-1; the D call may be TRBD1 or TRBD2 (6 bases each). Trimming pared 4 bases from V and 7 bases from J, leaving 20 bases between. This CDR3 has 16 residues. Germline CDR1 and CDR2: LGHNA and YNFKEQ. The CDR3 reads CASSPRAGGPGNEQFF. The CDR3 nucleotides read TGTGCCAGCAGCCCCCGTGCCGGGGGCCCGGGAAATGAGCAGTTCTTC.

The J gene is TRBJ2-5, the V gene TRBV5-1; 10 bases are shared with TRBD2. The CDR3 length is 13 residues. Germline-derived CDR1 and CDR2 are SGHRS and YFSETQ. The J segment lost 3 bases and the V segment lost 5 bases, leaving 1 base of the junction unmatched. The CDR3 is CASRLAGKETQYF. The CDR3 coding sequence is TGCGCCAGCAGACTAGCGGGGAAAGAGACCCAGTACTTC.

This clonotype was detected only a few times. CDR3 DNA sequence: TGCGCCAGCAGCTTGCTTGGACAGGGTGGTCTCCGCAACTCTGGGGCCAACGTCCTGACTTTC. Its protein product is CASSLLGQGGLRNSGANVLTF. The chain has TRBV5-1 and TRBJ2-6, with 8 bases matching TRBD1. Germline-derived CDR1 and CDR2 are SGHRS and YFSETQ. V was clipped by 1 base and J by 0 bases; unmatched bases: 15. This CDR3 contains 21 residues.

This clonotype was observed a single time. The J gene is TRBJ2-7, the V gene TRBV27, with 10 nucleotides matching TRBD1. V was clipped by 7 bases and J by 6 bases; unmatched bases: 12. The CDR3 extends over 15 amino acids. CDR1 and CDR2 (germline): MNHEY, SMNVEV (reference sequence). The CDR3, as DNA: TGTGCCAGCAAATTCGATAGGACAGGGGGGGCCGAGCAGTACTTC. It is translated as CASKFDRTGGAEQYF.

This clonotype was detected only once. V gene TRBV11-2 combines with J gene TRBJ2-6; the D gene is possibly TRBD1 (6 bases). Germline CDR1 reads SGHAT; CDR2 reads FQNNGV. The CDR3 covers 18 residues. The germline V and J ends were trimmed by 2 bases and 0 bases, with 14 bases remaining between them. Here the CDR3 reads CASSLMGAGLSGANVLTF. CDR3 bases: TGTGCCAGCAGCTTAATGGGGGCCGGACTCTCTGGGGCCAACGTCCTGACTTTC.

The CDR3 spells CSARAIGRSVTGELFF. The CDR3 DNA reads as TGCAGTGCTAGAGCAATAGGACGGTCGGTTACCGGGGAGCTGTTTTTT. The chain couples TRBV20-1 to TRBJ2-2; no firm D call. V lost 1 base and J 5 bases, leaving 17 bases between the germline ends. The CDR3 totals 16 residues. Germline values: CDR1 DFQATT, CDR2 SNEGSKA (reference sequence).

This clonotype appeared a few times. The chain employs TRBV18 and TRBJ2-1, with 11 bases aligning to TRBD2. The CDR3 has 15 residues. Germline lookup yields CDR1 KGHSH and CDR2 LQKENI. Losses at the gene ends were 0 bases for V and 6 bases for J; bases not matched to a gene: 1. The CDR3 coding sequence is TGTGCCAGCTCACCACCCCTAGCGGGAGGCAATGAGCAGTTCTTC. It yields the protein CASSPPLAGGNEQFF.

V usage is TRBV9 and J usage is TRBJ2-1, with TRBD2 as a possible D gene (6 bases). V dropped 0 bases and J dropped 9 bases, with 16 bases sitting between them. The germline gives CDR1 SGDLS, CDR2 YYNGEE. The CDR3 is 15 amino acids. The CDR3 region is CASSVEEGPWGEQFF. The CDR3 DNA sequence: TGTGCCAGCAGCGTAGAGGAGGGGCCCTGGGGTGAGCAGTTCTTC.

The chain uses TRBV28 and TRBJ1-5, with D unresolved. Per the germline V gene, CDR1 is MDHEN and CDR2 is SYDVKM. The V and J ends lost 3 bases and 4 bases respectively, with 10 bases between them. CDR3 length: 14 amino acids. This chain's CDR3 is CASSFYSPNQPQHF. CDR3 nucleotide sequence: TGTGCCAGCAGTTTCTACAGCCCTAATCAGCCCCAGCATTTT.

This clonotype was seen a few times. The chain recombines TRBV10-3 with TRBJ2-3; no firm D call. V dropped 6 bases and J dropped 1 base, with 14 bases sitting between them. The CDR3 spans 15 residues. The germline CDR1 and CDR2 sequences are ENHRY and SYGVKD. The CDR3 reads CAISPRSLGTDTQYF. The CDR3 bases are TGTGCCATCAGCCCTCGGTCCCTAGGCACAGATACGCAGTATTTT.

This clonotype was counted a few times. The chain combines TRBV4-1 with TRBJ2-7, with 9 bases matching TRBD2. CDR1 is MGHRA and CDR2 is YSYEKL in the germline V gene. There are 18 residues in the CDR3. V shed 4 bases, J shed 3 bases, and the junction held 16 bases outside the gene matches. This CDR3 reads CASSLAWLSGGHLYEQYF. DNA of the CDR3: TGCGCCAGCAGCCTTGCCTGGCTTAGCGGGGGTCACCTCTACGAGCAGTACTTC.

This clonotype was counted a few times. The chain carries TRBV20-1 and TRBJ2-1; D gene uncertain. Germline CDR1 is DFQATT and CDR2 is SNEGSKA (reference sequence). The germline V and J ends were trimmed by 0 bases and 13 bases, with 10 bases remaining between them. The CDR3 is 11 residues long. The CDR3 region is CSARDPGPQFF. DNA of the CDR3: TGCAGTGCTAGAGATCCCGGACCTCAGTTCTTC.

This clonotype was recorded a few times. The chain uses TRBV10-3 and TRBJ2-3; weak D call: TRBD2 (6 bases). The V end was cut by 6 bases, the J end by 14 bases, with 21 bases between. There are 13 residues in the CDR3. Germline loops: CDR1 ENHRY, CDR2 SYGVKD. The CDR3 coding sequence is TGTGCCATCAGGGCCCCGGGACTGGAGGTGGCGTATTTT. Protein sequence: CAIRAPGLEVAYF.

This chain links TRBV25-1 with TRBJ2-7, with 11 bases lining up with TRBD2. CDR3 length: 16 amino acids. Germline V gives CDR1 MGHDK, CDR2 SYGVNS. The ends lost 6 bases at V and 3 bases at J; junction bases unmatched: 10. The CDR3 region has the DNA TGTGCCAGCAGCGCCCTCCAACTAGCGGGGGACTACGAGCAGTACTTC. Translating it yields CASSALQLAGDYEQYF.

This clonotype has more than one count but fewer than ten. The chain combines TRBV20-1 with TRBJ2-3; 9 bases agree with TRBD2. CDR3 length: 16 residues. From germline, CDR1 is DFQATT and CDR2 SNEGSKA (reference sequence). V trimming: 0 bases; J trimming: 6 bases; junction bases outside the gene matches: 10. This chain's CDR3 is CSARDVRGGAFDTQYF. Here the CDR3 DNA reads TGCAGTGCTAGAGATGTTCGCGGGGGGGCCTTTGATACGCAGTATTTT.

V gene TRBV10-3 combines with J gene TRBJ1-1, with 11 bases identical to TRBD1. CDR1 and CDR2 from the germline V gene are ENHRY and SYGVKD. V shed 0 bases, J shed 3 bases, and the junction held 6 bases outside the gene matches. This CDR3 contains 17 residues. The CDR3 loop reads CAISESLGTGGDTEAFF. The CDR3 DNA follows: TGTGCCATCAGTGAGTCCTTGGGGACAGGGGGTGACACTGAAGCTTTCTTT.

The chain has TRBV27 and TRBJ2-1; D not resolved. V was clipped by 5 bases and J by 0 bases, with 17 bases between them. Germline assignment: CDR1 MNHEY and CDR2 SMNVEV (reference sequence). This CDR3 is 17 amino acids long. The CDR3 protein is CASSLIPTATSYNEQFF. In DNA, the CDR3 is TGTGCCAGCAGTCTAATCCCAACAGCAACCTCCTACAATGAGCAGTTCTTC.

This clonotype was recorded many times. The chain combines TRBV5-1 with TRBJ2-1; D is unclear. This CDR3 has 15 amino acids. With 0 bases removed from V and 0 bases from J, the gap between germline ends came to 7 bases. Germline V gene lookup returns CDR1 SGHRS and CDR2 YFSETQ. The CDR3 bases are TGCGCCAGCAGCTTGGACCCTAGCTCCTACAATGAGCAGTTCTTC. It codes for CASSLDPSSYNEQFF.

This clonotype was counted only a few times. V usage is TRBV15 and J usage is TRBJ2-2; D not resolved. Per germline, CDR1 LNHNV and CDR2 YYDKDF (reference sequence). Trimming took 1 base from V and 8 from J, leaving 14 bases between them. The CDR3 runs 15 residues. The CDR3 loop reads CATSRVGKRTGELFF. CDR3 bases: TGTGCCACCAGCAGAGTGGGGAAGCGAACTGGGGAGCTGTTTTTT.

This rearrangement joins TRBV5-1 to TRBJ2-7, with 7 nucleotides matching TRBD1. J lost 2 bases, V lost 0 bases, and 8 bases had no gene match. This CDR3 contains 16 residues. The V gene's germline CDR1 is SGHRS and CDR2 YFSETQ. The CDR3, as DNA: TGCGCCAGCAGCTTGGGTACAGGGGACCTGACCTACGAGCAGTACTTC. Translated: CASSLGTGDLTYEQYF.